This T cell receptor (beta chain) was sequenced in a study of shared clonotypes between healthy human individuals (TCRdb year 2020). Notes on the research overall: Three men and a couple of women, aged 18 to 49 years, made up the cohort. Different laboratories and diverse techniques were used to prepare libraries and sequence TCR repertoires, to increase sequencing depth and limit assay-specific biases. To estimate repertoire size and how much clonotype sharing occurs between individuals, the study deeply sequenced the blood TCR repertoires of a handful of healthy adults. Each donor's leukapheresis produced roughly between about 0.8 and 10 billion PBMCs. Per donor, three plates each were used for CD4 naive and CD4 memory, two for CD8 naive, and one for CD8 memory.

The CDR3 has 17 amino acids, counting the end cysteine and phenylalanine. This entry keeps only the CDR3 DNA: 51 bases, framed from base 1. CDR1 and CDR2, looked up from the germline V gene, are MGHRA and YSYEKL. V is trimmed back by 0 bases and J by 7 bases, and the junction contains 9 bases that no gene match accounts for. The donors were healthy, HIV-negative adults with no recently reported acute infections or vaccinations. Only Caucasian adults living in Nashville, Tennessee, USA were represented among the donors. CD4+ T cells were enriched by magnetic negative selection; naive cells were then positively selected on CD45RA, and the negative fraction formed the memory subset. Blood was obtained by leukapheresis, after which PBMCs were separated by Ficoll-Histopaque density gradient centrifugation and cryopreserved in liquid nitrogen vapor phase. Purity and quantity of every magnetically sorted T cell population were checked by analytical flow cytometry. Genomic DNA was isolated from every sorted fraction and measured by UV absorbance on a Nanodrop 2000c.

Study-level results and caveats: Compared with non-shared clonotypes, the clonotypes found in all four sorted-subset donors had higher generation probabilities. Naive subsets generally had larger estimated clonotype richness than memory subsets. Across a handful of donors, around 5% of naive CD4, around 3.5% of naive CD8, about 2.3% of memory CD4, and approximately 0.4% of memory CD8 clonotypes were shared. Incomplete sequencing was indicated by rarefaction of sorted-subset datasets, despite the large sequencing depth. Only blood was sampled, and tissue TCR repertoires likely differ from those in blood. Because the study included only a small number of donors, the genetic and exposure-history diversity represented was limited. Pairwise subsampling indicated that sequencing depth was expected to affect the degree of clonotype sharing among donors.

Using the deep immunoSEQ assay, multiplex PCR amplified TCR CDR3 regions from genomic DNA. Genomic DNA extracted from each cell subset was distributed evenly over all wells of several immunoSEQ 96-well plates, and each plate served as one replicate. For sorted subsets, each replicate PCR was loaded with roughly 0.2 ug genomic DNA, equivalent to about 30,000 T cell genomes. Purified libraries were measured with a Qubit 3.0 fluorometer, size-checked on a Bioanalyzer 2100, and measured again with the KAPA Library Quantification kit. Every immunoSEQ 96-well plate was sequenced on a dedicated single-read 150-cycle Illumina NextSeq 550 flow cell. For the original study's pipeline: Because the immunoSEQ output included only junctional sequences and no quality scores, the filtering could not be the same as the filtering used for full-length reads. Sequences were annotated with PyIR, a Python wrapper for IgBLAST v1.9, and V/J genes and CDR3 were assigned using IMGT germline references. Reads were filtered out if the reads had weak V/J assignments (E-value above 1e-6), no CDR3, stop codons, out-of-frame junctions, or ambiguous translated residues. V3J clonotypes were defined as sequences sharing an identical inferred V gene, J gene, and CDR3 amino acid sequence. Percentage overlap between repertoires was calculated by dividing the number of shared unique clonotypes by the size of the smaller repertoire. Repertoire richness was assessed with RTK rarefaction, the Chao1 estimator, and Recon v2.1 estimates of unobserved clonotypes. Generation probabilities were computed with OLGA for all TCRbeta clonotypes obtained by the gDNA method from a handful of donors. Drawn from immuneACCESS, this table holds only the in-frame rearrangements with V and J called that TCRdb kept. Clones are partly lost; checked studies trace under half to an unresolved V gene and leave the rest unexplained. V, J and clone size were drawn from that table, and D and trimming were deduced from the DNA. A total of about 2.5 million clones appear in this sample, around 90% of them only once. The ten largest account for around 0.35% of the sample.

Notes on this clone: Its antigen is unknown. Per-base qualities were not stored, and no clone one base away is much larger.

The TCR was taken from a man aged 18 to 30 in good health. Some clones in this sample may be carry-over from other donors' samples. The rearrangement combines TRBV4-1 with TRBJ1-2, and TRBD1 matches 12 of the central bases. Sequenced input: naive CD4+ T cells from PBMCs. The sample's cell subset or site label, decoded: CD45RA+ positively selected. CDR3 loop: CASSQDNPGQGARGYTF. The DNA is as follows: TGCGCCAGCAGCCAAGATAATCCGGGACAGGGGGCGCGTGGCTACACCTTC.